This TCR beta chain was sequenced for a study of T cell responses to AZD1222 COVID-19 vaccine. Study-level points and caveats: With dominance at 160-218 and 743-854, vaccine-associated CD4 TCRs spanned spike. Most donors were white British and more were female, and clonal diversity was possibly underestimated. The repertoires were collected only after the peak T cell response. Breadth and depth of Spike-specific TCRs rose after two AZD1222 doses.

The assay was immunoSEQ multiplex PCR, and TCRdb's table has in-frame clones only and misses some. The sample consists of 150,000 to 200,000 clones, about 90% of them appearing once. The CDR3 sequence is 14 residues long. CDR1 and CDR2 from the germline V gene are SGHNT and YYREEE (reference sequence). The V segment lost 4 bases and the J segment 8 bases; nucleotides outside the gene matches: 10. This clone was seen only once. As yet, its antigen is unknown. Sequenced material: peripheral blood, taken 28 days after the second AZD1222 dose. V usage is TRBV5-4 and J usage is TRBJ1-2; 8 bases agree with TRBD1. This clonotype originated in an adult who received the AZD1222 COVID-19 vaccine. CDR3 sequence (DNA): TGTGCCAGCAGCCGACAGGGGATCGGGGTCGGCTACACCTTC. Protein: CASSRQGIGVGYTF.